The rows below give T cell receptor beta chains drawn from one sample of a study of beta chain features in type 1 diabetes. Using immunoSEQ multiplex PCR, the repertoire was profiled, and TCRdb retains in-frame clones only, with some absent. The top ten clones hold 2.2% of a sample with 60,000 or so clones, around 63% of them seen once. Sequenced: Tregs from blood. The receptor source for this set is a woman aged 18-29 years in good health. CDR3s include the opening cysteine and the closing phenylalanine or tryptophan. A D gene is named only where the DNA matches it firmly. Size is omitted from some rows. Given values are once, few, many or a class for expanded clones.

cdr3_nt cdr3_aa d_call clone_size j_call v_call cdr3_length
TGTGCCAGCAGTGAACGGACTCAGCTCAAGCAGTACTTC CASSERTQLKQYF NA NA TRBJ2-7 TRBV6-1 13
TGCGCCAGCAGCGTCGACAGGGGAGGATATGGCTACACCTTC CASSVDRGGYGYTF TRBD1 NA TRBJ1-2 TRBV5-1 14
TGTGCCAGCAGCCCTTGGGCCCCCTACGAGCAGTACTTC CASSPWAPYEQYF NA few TRBJ2-7 TRBV7-2 13
TGTGCCATCATGGCGCGGGGGGAGTCAGATACGCAGTATTTT CAIMARGESDTQYF TRBD2 NA TRBJ2-3 TRBV10-3 14
TGTGCCACCAGTATCGGGGGACTAGCGGCCTACAATGAGCAGTTCTTC CATSIGGLAAYNEQFF TRBD2 once TRBJ2-1 TRBV19 16
TGTGCCAGCAGCCGACTAGCGGGAGTAGCGGGCACAGATACGCAGTATTTT CASSRLAGVAGTDTQYF TRBD2 NA TRBJ2-3 TRBV7-9 17
TGTGCCAGCAGTACTATAGGGACAGGAGAGTATTTT CASSTIGTGEYF TRBD1 NA TRBJ2-3 TRBV27 12
TGTGCCATCAGTGACGCAGGGGGAGGTGAAGCTTTCTTT CAISDAGGGEAFF TRBD1 NA TRBJ1-1 TRBV10-3 13
TGTGCCAGCAGCCTTGGACTGAGATGGCAGCCCCAGCATTTT CASSLGLRWQPQHF NA few TRBJ1-5 TRBV7-8 14
TGTGCCATCAATGACAGGGCGAATGAAAAACTGTTTTTT CAINDRANEKLFF TRBD1 once TRBJ1-4 TRBV10-3 13
TGTGCCTGGAGCCTGCAGCGGGGCTACGAGCAGTACTTC CAWSLQRGYEQYF TRBD2 NA TRBJ2-7 TRBV30 13
TGTGCCAGCAGCTTAGAGGGGTGGGGGGGGACAGATACGCAGTATTTT CASSLEGWGGTDTQYF TRBD2 NA TRBJ2-3 TRBV7-2 16
TGTGCCAGCAGACCCCCGGAGGGCGGGGGTTACGAGCAGTACTTC CASRPPEGGGYEQYF TRBD2 NA TRBJ2-7 TRBV6-5 15
TGTGCCAGCAGGGCAGGGGGTAGGACAGCCGAGCAGTACTTC CASRAGGRTAEQYF TRBD1 NA TRBJ2-7 TRBV6-6 14
TGTGCCAGCAGCCCCGGGTTAGCGGGAGTTACCTACAATGAGCAGTTCTTC CASSPGLAGVTYNEQFF TRBD2 few TRBJ2-1 TRBV11-2 17
TGTGCCAGCAGCTGGCGACCGTCACTAGCGGGAGAGGGTGAGCAGTTCTTC CASSWRPSLAGEGEQFF TRBD2 NA TRBJ2-1 TRBV13 17
TGCGCCAGCAGCTTGGGGACAGGGGTTTTGGAAAAACTGTTTTTT CASSLGTGVLEKLFF TRBD1 NA TRBJ1-4 TRBV5-1 15
TGTGCCAGCAGCGGGAGCGGGGCCAACGTCCTGACTTTC CASSGSGANVLTF NA NA TRBJ2-6 TRBV7-8 13
TGTGCCAGCAGCTTTTTCGGGGTGAGTGAGCAGTACTTC CASSFFGVSEQYF NA NA TRBJ2-7 TRBV11-2 13
TGTGCCAGCAGCTTGACAACAGCAGCTAACTATGGCTACACCTTC CASSLTTAANYGYTF NA NA TRBJ1-2 TRBV5-4 15
TGTGCCAGCAGATCGACACTCGAAGAGCAGTTCTTC CASRSTLEEQFF NA NA TRBJ2-1 TRBV5-5 12
TGTGCCAGCAGGGATGACAGGGCGGCAGATACGCAGTATTTT CASRDDRAADTQYF TRBD1 NA TRBJ2-3 TRBV2 14
TGTGCCAGCAGCTTACTGGTCAGGGGGCTAGCAGATACGCAGTATTTT CASSLLVRGLADTQYF TRBD1 few TRBJ2-3 TRBV7-9 16
TGTGCCAGCAGCGCACCGGGACAGGGGGCGAGGGTTGCCGGGGAGCTGTTTTTT CASSAPGQGARVAGELFF NA NA TRBJ2-2 TRBV21-1 18
TGTGCCAGCAGCGACGTTAAGACATCTTCACCCCTCCACTTT CASSDVKTSSPLHF NA NA TRBJ1-6 TRBV5-4 14
TGCGCCAGCAGTGAGGGGGCCTATGGCTACACCTTC CASSEGAYGYTF TRBD1 NA TRBJ1-2 TRBV5-1 12
TGTGCCAGCAGCTCAGGTTTCTGGTGGGACTATGGCTACACCTTC CASSSGFWWDYGYTF NA NA TRBJ1-2 TRBV7-2 15
TGTGCCAGCAGCTCCGGCGGGGACACAGATACGCAGTATTTT CASSSGGDTDTQYF NA few TRBJ2-3 TRBV7-2 14
TGTGCCAGTAGTATCCCCAGGGGGCCTTATGGCTACACCTTC CASSIPRGPYGYTF TRBD1 few TRBJ1-2 TRBV19 14
TGTGCCTGGAGTGCGATTATGAGCGGATCACCCCTCCACTTT CAWSAIMSGSPLHF NA NA TRBJ1-6 TRBV30 14
TGTGCCTGGAGAGGAGGGAGGGCCTATGAGCAGTTCTTC CAWRGGRAYEQFF TRBD2 NA TRBJ2-1 TRBV30 13
TGTGCCAGCAGCCCGGGACTAGCGGGAATGAACGAGCAGTACTTC CASSPGLAGMNEQYF TRBD2 once TRBJ2-7 TRBV7-9 15
TGCGCCAGCAGCTTGGCAGGGGCCGGGTGGGAAGCTTTCTTT CASSLAGAGWEAFF NA NA TRBJ1-1 TRBV5-1 14
TGTGCCAGCAGCTTGGGCAGGGGTGGTGAGCAGTACTTC CASSLGRGGEQYF NA NA TRBJ2-7 TRBV5-4 13
TGTGCCAGCAGTTTAGCGGGGGGGCCGTTGGCAGATACGCAGTATTTT CASSLAGGPLADTQYF TRBD2 few TRBJ2-3 TRBV27 16
TGTGCCAGTAGTTACGGGACAGGGGGCGCGTACGAGCAGTACTTC CASSYGTGGAYEQYF TRBD1 NA TRBJ2-7 TRBV19 15
TGTGCCAGCAGCCCTAGCGGGGACTCCTACAATGAGCAGTTCTTC CASSPSGDSYNEQFF TRBD2 NA TRBJ2-1 TRBV11-3 15
TGTGCCAGCAGCTTGCAGAATAATGAGCAGTTCTTC CASSLQNNEQFF NA few TRBJ2-1 TRBV7-2 12
TGTGCCAGCAGGTTAGCGAGGACGGCAGATACGCAGTATTTT CASRLARTADTQYF NA NA TRBJ2-3 TRBV6-1 14
TGTGCAAGTCGCTCTAGGTTAAGTCGTGGGAGGCCTGCTAGCACAGATACGCAGTATTTT CASRSRLSRGRPASTDTQYF NA few TRBJ2-3 TRBV12-2 20
TGTGCCAGCAGCGTATTCCCAGTGGACACGTTCACCGGGGAGCTGTTTTTT CASSVFPVDTFTGELFF NA few TRBJ2-2 TRBV9 17
TGTGCCAGCAGCCGACAGGGATTCGCTGAAGCTTTCTTT CASSRQGFAEAFF TRBD1 NA TRBJ1-1 TRBV7-3 13
TGTGCCAGCAGCTTCTGGGCTAGCGGTCCCTACGAGCAGTACTTC CASSFWASGPYEQYF TRBD2 NA TRBJ2-7 TRBV7-9 15
TGTGCCAGCAGCTTAGGCGGGGGGGGCGGTACTGAAGCTTTCTTT CASSLGGGGGTEAFF NA few TRBJ1-1 TRBV7-9 15
TGTGCCAGCAGCCAAAAATACGGGGAGCTGTTTTTT CASSQKYGELFF NA NA TRBJ2-2 TRBV14 12
TGCGCCAGCAGCTTGACAGGGGAAACTAACTATGGCTACACCTTC CASSLTGETNYGYTF TRBD1 NA TRBJ1-2 TRBV5-1 15
TGTGCCATCAGTCTCGGGACTCGGAGAGATACGCAGTATTTT CAISLGTRRDTQYF NA NA TRBJ2-3 TRBV10-3 14
TGTGCCAGCAGCTGGACAGGGTTTGGCACTGAAGCTTTCTTT CASSWTGFGTEAFF TRBD1 NA TRBJ1-1 TRBV7-8 14
TGTGCCAGTAGCTTCGGGACATCTCTTTACAATGAGCAGTTCTTC CASSFGTSLYNEQFF NA once TRBJ2-1 TRBV19 15
TGTGCCAGCACCTGGGCACTCACCGAACGACAGTTCTTC CASTWALTERQFF NA NA TRBJ2-1 TRBV7-2 13
TGTGCCAGCCTCAAGCGACAGGGGGAAAATGAAAAACTGTTTTTT CASLKRQGENEKLFF TRBD1 NA TRBJ1-4 TRBV2 15
TGTGCCAGCAGCTTAAACGGAGCAAACACCGGGGAGCTGTTTTTT CASSLNGANTGELFF NA NA TRBJ2-2 TRBV11-2 15
TGCGCCAGCAGTTCTACAGGGCATCCCACTGAAGCTTTCTTT CASSSTGHPTEAFF NA NA TRBJ1-1 TRBV5-1 14
TGTGCCAGCAGTTACTCGGGAACTAGCGGGGCCAATGAGCAGTTCTTC CASSYSGTSGANEQFF TRBD2 NA TRBJ2-1 TRBV6-5 16
TGTGCCAGCAGCTTAGCCGGGGGGCCCTCCAGTGGGCAGTATTTT CASSLAGGPSSGQYF NA few TRBJ2-3 TRBV7-2 15
TGTGCCAGCAGTTCCCTCGCCGGGACAGGGGGCCTTACTGAAGCTTTCTTT CASSSLAGTGGLTEAFF TRBD1 NA TRBJ1-1 TRBV27 17
TGTGCCAGCAGCCAACAGGGAGTTGAAGCTTTCTTT CASSQQGVEAFF NA NA TRBJ1-1 TRBV7-2 12
TGTGCCAGCAGCTTACGGGACAGGGTAAACACCGGGGAGCTGTTTTTT CASSLRDRVNTGELFF TRBD1 NA TRBJ2-2 TRBV7-2 16